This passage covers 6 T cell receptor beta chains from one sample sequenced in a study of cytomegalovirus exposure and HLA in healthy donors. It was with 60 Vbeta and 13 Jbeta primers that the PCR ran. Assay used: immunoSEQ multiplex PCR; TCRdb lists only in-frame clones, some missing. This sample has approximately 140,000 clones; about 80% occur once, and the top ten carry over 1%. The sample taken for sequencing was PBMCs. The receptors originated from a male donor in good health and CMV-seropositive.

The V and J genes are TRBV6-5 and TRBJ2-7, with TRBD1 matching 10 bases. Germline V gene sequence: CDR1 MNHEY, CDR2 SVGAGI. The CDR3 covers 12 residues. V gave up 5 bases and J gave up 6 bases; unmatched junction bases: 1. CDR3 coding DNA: TGTGCCAGCAGTAGGACAGGGGGCGAGCAGTACTTC. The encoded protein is CASSRTGGEQYF.

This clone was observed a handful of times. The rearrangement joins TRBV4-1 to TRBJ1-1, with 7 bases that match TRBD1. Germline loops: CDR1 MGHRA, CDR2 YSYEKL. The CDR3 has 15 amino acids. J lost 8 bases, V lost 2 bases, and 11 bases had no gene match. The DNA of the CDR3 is TGCGCCAGCAGCCAACCTCTTTCACAGGGGAAGGAAGCTTTCTTT. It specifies CASSQPLSQGKEAFF.

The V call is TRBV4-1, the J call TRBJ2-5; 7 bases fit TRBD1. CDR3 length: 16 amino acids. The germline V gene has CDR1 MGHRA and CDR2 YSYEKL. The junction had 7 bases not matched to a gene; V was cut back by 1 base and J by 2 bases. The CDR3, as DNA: TGCGCCAGCAGCCAAGCCCCGGGACAGCTTCAAGAGACCCAGTACTTC. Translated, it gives CASSQAPGQLQETQYF.

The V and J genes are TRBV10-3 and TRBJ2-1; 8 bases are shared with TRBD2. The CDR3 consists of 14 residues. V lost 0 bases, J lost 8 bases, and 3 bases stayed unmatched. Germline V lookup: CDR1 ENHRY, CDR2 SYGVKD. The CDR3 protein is CAISESVAGYEQFF. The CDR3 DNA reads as TGTGCCATCAGTGAGTCGGTAGCGGGATATGAGCAGTTCTTC.

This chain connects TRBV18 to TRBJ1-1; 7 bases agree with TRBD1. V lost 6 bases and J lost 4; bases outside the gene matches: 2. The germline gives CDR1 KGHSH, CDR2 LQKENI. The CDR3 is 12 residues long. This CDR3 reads CASSQGGTEAFF. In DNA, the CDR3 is TGTGCCAGCTCCCAGGGGGGCACTGAAGCTTTCTTT.

The CDR3 spells CASSRTSVEARYEQYF. In DNA form, the CDR3 reads TGTGCCAGCAGCAGAACTAGCGTTGAGGCTCGGTACGAGCAGTACTTC. The chain couples TRBV7-8 to TRBJ2-7; TRBD2 aligns across 7 bases. V shed 5 bases, J shed 4 bases, and the junction held 14 bases outside the gene matches. Germline V gives CDR1 SGHVS, CDR2 FQNEAQ. This CDR3 contains 16 residues.